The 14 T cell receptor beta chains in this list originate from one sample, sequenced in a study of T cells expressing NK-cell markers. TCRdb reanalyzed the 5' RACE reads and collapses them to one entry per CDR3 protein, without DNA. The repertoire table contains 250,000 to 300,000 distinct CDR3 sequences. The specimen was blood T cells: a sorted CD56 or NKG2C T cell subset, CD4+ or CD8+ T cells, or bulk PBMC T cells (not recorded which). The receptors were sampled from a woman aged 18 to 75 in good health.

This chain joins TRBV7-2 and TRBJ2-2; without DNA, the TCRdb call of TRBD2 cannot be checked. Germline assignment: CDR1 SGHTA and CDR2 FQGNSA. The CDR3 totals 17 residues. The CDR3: CASSLLWRGGDTGELFF. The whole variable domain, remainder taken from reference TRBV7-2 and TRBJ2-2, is GAGVSQSPSNKVTEKGKDVELRCDPISGHTALYWYRQSLGQGLEFLIYFQGNSAPDKSGLPSDRFSAERTGGSVSTLTIQRTQQEDSAVYLCASSLLWRGGDTGELFFGEGSRLTVL.

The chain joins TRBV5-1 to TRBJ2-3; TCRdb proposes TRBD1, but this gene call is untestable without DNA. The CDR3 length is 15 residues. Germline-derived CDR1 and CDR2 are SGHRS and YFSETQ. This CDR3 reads CASRWGQGAPDTQYF.

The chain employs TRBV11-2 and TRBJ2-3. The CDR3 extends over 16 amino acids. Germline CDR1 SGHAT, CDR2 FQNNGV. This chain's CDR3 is CASSLLLRQSTDTQYF.

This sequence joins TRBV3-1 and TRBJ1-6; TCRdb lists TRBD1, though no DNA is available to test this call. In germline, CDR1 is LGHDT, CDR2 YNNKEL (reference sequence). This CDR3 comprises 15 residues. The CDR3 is CASSEGHGGNSPLHF.

The CDR3 here is CASTGATSSKETQYF. This chain links TRBV28 with TRBJ2-5; the D call of TRBD2 rests on TCRdb alone, since no DNA is present to check it. The CDR3 spans 15 residues. CDR1 is MDHEN and CDR2 is SYDVKM in the germline V gene. Using reference TRBV28 and TRBJ2-5 for the parts outside the CDR3, the full variable domain is DVKVTQSSRYLVKRTGEKVFLECVQDMDHENMFWYRQDPGLGLRLIYFSYDVKMKEKGDIPEGYSVSREKKERFSLILESASTNQTSMYLCASTGATSSKETQYFGPGTRLLVL.

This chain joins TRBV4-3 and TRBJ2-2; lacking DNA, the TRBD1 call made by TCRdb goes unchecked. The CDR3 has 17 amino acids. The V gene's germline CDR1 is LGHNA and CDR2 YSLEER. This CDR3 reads CASSRGQGGVSVGELFF.

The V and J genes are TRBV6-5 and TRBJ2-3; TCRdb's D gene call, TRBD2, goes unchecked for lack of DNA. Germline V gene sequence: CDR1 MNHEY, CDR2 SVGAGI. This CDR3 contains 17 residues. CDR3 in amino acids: CASSYTRASGSTDTQYF.

The CDR3 loop is CSARDRADTQYF. The chain has TRBV20-1 and TRBJ2-3. Germline V CDR1 and CDR2: DFQATT, SNEGSKA (reference sequence). The CDR3 sequence is 12 residues long.

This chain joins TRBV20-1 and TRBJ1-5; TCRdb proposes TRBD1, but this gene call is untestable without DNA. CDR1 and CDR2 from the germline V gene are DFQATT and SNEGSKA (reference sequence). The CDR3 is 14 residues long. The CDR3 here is CSAKRASGNQPQHF.

The CDR3 loop reads CAWSVLGSGRRRVEQFF. The chain joins TRBV30 to TRBJ2-1; TCRdb calls TRBD2, which cannot be checked without DNA. Germline CDR1 reads GTSNPN; CDR2 reads SVGIG (reference sequence). CDR3 size: 17 residues. Looking up the rest from reference TRBV30 and TRBJ2-1 gives the full variable domain: SQTIHQWPATLVQPVGSPLSLECTVEGTSNPNLYWYRQAAGRGLQLLFYSVGIGQISSEVPQNLSASRPQDRQFILSSKKLLLSDSGFYLCAWSVLGSGRRRVEQFFGPGTRLTVL.

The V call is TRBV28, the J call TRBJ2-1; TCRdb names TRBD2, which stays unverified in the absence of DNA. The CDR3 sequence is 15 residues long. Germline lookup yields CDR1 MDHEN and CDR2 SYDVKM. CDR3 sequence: CASSGGLAGGYEQFF.

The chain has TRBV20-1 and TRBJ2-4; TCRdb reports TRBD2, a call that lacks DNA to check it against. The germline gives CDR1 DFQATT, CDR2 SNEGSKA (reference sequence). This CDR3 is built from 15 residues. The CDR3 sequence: CSARAGGTAKNIQYF.

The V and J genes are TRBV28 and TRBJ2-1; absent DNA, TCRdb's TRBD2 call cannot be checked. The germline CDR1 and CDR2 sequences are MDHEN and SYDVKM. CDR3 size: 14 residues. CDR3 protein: CASSTPGLQNEQFF.

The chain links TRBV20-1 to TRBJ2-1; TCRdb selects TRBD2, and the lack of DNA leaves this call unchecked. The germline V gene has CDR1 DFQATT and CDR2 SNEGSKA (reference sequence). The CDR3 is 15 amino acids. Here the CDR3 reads CSATPGAGGPHEQFF.